The 3 T cell receptor beta chains reported below all come from one sample, sequenced in a study of OX40 agonist ivuxolimab in advanced cancers. TCRdb's table, derived via immunoSEQ multiplex PCR, lists solely in-frame clones and lacks some. The sample contains more than 20,000 clones, more than 80% of which appear only once. The sample here was CD4+ or CD8+ T cells sorted from blood, taken in a trial of the OX40 agonist ivuxolimab. These receptors came from an adult with an advanced solid tumor such as melanoma, head and neck, liver or kidney cancer.

The chain is built from TRBV5-6 and TRBJ2-7, with a tentative D call TRBD2 (6 bases). V was pared by 5 bases and J by 3 bases, with 12 bases between. The length of the CDR3 is 13 residues. Germline V gene sequence: CDR1 SGHDT, CDR2 YYEEEE. This chain's CDR3 is CASSLGGGYEQYF. CDR3 DNA sequence: TGTGCCAGCAGTCTGGGGGGAGGCTACGAGCAGTACTTC.

This chain connects TRBV6-5 to TRBJ2-1; D uncertain. The CDR3 is made up of 15 amino acids. Trimming pared 4 bases from V and 8 bases from J, leaving 18 bases between. The germline CDR1 and CDR2 sequences are MNHEY and SVGAGI. The CDR3 nucleotides read TGTGCCAGCAGTTCGGTGGGATTGATGACCGATGAGCAGTTCTTC. Its protein product is CASSSVGLMTDEQFF.

The rearrangement links TRBV6-4 to TRBJ2-1; 9 nucleotides align to TRBD2. J was trimmed by 7 bases and V by 4 bases; bases with no gene match: 8. Germline V lookup: CDR1 MRHNA, CDR2 SNTAGT. This CDR3 comprises 15 residues. The CDR3 DNA is TGTGCCAGCAGTGGGGCTAGCGGGACGGGGAATGAGCAGTTCTTC. It encodes CASSGASGTGNEQFF.